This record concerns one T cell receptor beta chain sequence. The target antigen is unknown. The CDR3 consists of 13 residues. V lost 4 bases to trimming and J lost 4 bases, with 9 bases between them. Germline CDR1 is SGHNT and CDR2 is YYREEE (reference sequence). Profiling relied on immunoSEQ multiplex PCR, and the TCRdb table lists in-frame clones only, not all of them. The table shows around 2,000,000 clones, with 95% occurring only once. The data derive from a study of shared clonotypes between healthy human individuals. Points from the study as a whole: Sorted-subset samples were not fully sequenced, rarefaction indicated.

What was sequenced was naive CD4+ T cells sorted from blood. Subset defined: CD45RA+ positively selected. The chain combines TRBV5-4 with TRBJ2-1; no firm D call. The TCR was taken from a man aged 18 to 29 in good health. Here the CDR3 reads CASSRASYNEQFF. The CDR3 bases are TGTGCCAGCAGCCGAGCGTCTTACAATGAGCAGTTCTTC.